This TCR beta chain was found in a study of CD8+CD57+ T cells in acquired aplastic anemia (dated by TCRdb to 2017 to 2018). In terms of the full investigation: DNA extracted from sorted CD4+ and CD8+ cells had a mean of about 3.2 ug, with a range of 0.2 to 27.4 ug. A CD8+CD57+ expansion meant a frequency higher than the mean frequency seen in healthy subjects.

This clonotype was seen a few times. Which antigen it targets is not known. No much larger clone is present one base from it, and per-base qualities are unavailable. CDR3 length: 11 amino acids, cysteine to phenylalanine. CDR3 DNA is the only sequence kept; it has 33 bases, read in frame from the first base. The junction shows trimming of 1 base on V and 7 bases on J, plus 1 base between the germline ends. Reading the germline V gene gives CDR1 KGHDR and CDR2 SFDVKD. Genomic DNA was used as template for profiling of TCR beta VDJ combinations and CDR3 sequences. An Illumina HiSeq 2000 was used for TCR repertoire sequencing. Per the authors' processing: Repertoire assessment relied on Simpson's diversity index, CDR3 size and DJ length profiles, and TRBV/TRBJ rearrangement plots. The most abundant DNA sequence in the deep sequencing data was defined as the immunodominant clone. CDR3 amino acid sequences were checked for sharing across subjects and were also compared against the VDJdb database and published repertoires. The public sequencing data were trimmed at Q25 with fastp and processed into clonotypes with MiXCR by TCRdb, which kept only in-frame beta chains. All rows with the same CDR3 protein become a single entry with the most common DNA and genes. It is TCRdb's table, rather than the study itself, that gives the V and J calls and clone size. Counted in this sample were roughly 290,000 distinct CDR3 sequences; 45% to 65% of them appeared once. The ten largest account for roughly 1.2% of the sample.

Expansion of CD8+CD57+ cells had been shown by flow cytometry in the patients chosen for sequencing. All patients had severe acquired aplastic anemia diagnosed by International Study of Aplastic Anemia and Agranulocytosis and Camitta criteria. At the time blood was sampled, none of the patients had received any therapy. In the study, sorted CD4+ and CD8+ blood T cells from patients with severe aplastic anemia and from healthy subjects underwent deep sequencing of TCR repertoires. Patients were enrolled in the USA under clinicaltrials.gov protocols 00001620, 01623167, 00001397, 00071045, 00081523 and 00961064. Ficoll-Paque density gradient centrifugation was used to isolate peripheral blood mononuclear cells. Before DNA was extracted, CD4+ and CD8+ T cells were sorted using either FACS or magnetic beads. General findings and caveats noted by the study authors: Some 30 CD8+ CDR3 sequences were shared between patients and controls but appeared highly expressed in patients and within their immunodominant clones. No significant difference in CD8+ Simpson's diversity was found between patients and healthy controls (P=0.060).

In this chain, TRBV24-1 is recombined with TRBJ2-1; the D gene remains uncertain. The source is a human donor with aplastic anemia. The sample was sorted CD4+, CD8+, or CD8+CD57+ T cells (not recorded which) from PBMCs. The DNA is as follows: TGTGCCACCAGTGATTTTAATGAGCAGTTCTTC. Translation gives CATSDFNEQFF.